This T cell receptor (beta chain) was identified during a study of blood T cell repertoires in COVID-19. Study-level information: Researchers got acute and convalescent COVID-19 samples from the United States, Italy and Spain.

Sequencing was performed with immunoSEQ multiplex PCR; in TCRdb, only in-frame clones are kept and a portion is missing. Counted here are about 62,000 clones, about nine tenths occurring once; the ten biggest clones make up approximately 6.2%. The sequenced material came from peripheral blood. This sequence was found in a human donor in a cohort sampled during active COVID-19.

The CDR3 nucleotides read TGTGCCAGCAGCTTAGTGGGACAGGGGGCCTACGAGCAGTACTTC. As protein: CASSLVGQGAYEQYF. V gene TRBV7-2 combines with J gene TRBJ2-7, with 11 bases that match TRBD1. This CDR3 is 15 amino acids long. From germline, CDR1 is SGHTA and CDR2 FQGNSA. V shed 1 base, J shed 2 bases, and the junction held 1 base outside the gene matches.